A selection of T cell receptor beta chains follows, all from one sample in a study of T cell responses to AZD1222 COVID-19 vaccine. Repertoires were generated with immunoSEQ multiplex PCR, while TCRdb's copy carries only in-frame clones and drops some. The sample lists 99,000 or so clones; around 91% were seen once. Sequenced material: peripheral blood, taken on day 0 of AZD1222 vaccination. Every receptor here comes from an adult in good health. Each CDR3 is given with its conserved first and last residue. D genes are given only for firm matches. Clone size is shown for a subset of rows, as once, few, many or a class of expanded clone.

V	J	length	D	size	DNA	CDR3
TRBV6-4	TRBJ2-1	15	TRBD2	once	TGTGCCAGCAGTGATCAGGCGGGGGCCTACAATGAGCAGTTCTTC	CASSDQAGAYNEQFF
TRBV30	TRBJ2-2	15	.	.	TGTGCCTGGAGTGCCGGGGACCTCCACACCGGGGAGCTGTTTTTT	CAWSAGDLHTGELFF
TRBV30	TRBJ1-1	14	.	.	TGTGCCTGGAGTCGTCTGGGGGCGGACACTGAAGCTTTCTTT	CAWSRLGADTEAFF
TRBV14	TRBJ1-6	14	.	.	TGTGCCAGCAGCCAAGATCTTGGGAATTCACCCCTCCACTTT	CASSQDLGNSPLHF
TRBV4-1	TRBJ1-1	14	TRBD1	.	TGCGCCAGCAGCCAGCCAAGACAGGGGCCAGAAGCTTTCTTT	CASSQPRQGPEAFF
TRBV5-6	TRBJ1-3	16	.	.	TGTGCCAGCAGCTTGGGAGGACGGTACTCTGGAAACACCATATATTTT	CASSLGGRYSGNTIYF
TRBV6-1	TRBJ1-1	12	.	.	TGTGCCAGCAGTGACAGGTACACTGAAGCTTTCTTT	CASSDRYTEAFF
TRBV7-8	TRBJ1-5	15	.	.	TGTGCCAGCAGCCCCCGCACAGTTGGCAATCAGCCCCAGCATTTT	CASSPRTVGNQPQHF
TRBV25-1	TRBJ1-1	11	.	few	TGTGCCAGCTTAGTGGGCACTGAAGCTTTCTTT	CASLVGTEAFF
TRBV9	TRBJ1-4	16	TRBD1	.	TGTGCCAGCAGCGTATCCCCTGACAGGGGTCATGAAAAACTGTTTTTT	CASSVSPDRGHEKLFF
TRBV6-5	TRBJ2-5	15	.	.	TGTGCCAGCAGCCGATCGATTACGGGAACAGAGACCCAGTACTTC	CASSRSITGTETQYF
TRBV4-1	TRBJ2-7	15	.	.	TGCGCCAGCAGCCCCCGTACCGGGCCCTTCTACGAGCAGTACTTC	CASSPRTGPFYEQYF
TRBV6-5	TRBJ1-1	15	TRBD1	.	TGTGCCAGCCTGGACAGGGGGGCGTCGATCACTGAAGCTTTCTTT	CASLDRGASITEAFF
TRBV9	TRBJ1-1	14	.	.	TGTGCCAGCAGCGAGGGGCTTGGGTATACTGAAGCTTTCTTT	CASSEGLGYTEAFF
TRBV27	TRBJ1-2	12	.	once	TGTGCCAGCGGAATAACTAACTATGGCTACACCTTC	CASGITNYGYTF
TRBV6-1	TRBJ1-2	16	.	.	TGTGCCAGCAGTGAACAAATCGAGGGGTTAACCCGGGGCTACACCTTC	CASSEQIEGLTRGYTF
TRBV5-4	TRBJ1-3	14	.	.	TGTGCCAGCAGCTTGGCAGGGGCTGGAAACACCATATATTTT	CASSLAGAGNTIYF
TRBV10-1	TRBJ2-1	14	TRBD2	.	TGCGCCACCCCCGGGGGGGGCGACTACAATGAGCAGTTCTTC	CATPGGGDYNEQFF
TRBV3-1/TRBV3-2	TRBJ1-2	13	.	.	TGTGCCAGCGGCCAACAGGAAAACTATGGCTACACCTTC	CASGQQENYGYTF
TRBV5-1	TRBJ2-5	14	TRBD1	.	TGCGCCAGCAGCGATACAGGGGGCCAAGAGACCCAGTACTTC	CASSDTGGQETQYF
TRBV4-1	TRBJ1-2	14	.	.	TGCGCCAGCAGCCAGTTCGGGGGGGGCTATGGCTACACCTTC	CASSQFGGGYGYTF
TRBV5-1	TRBJ1-3	15	.	.	TGCGCCAGCAGCTTGGATCGCAGCTCTGGAAACACCATATATTTT	CASSLDRSSGNTIYF
TRBV7-9	TRBJ1-2	14	TRBD1	.	TGTGCCAGCAGCGTAGGACAGGGTAGTTTTGGCTACACCTTC	CASSVGQGSFGYTF
TRBV6-5	TRBJ1-1	14	TRBD1	.	TGTGCCAGCAGTTACGAGGGGGCTAGCACTGAAGCTTTCTTT	CASSYEGASTEAFF
TRBV27	TRBJ2-7	15	.	.	TGTGCCAGCAGTTTGGCCGGTCAGAATGCCTACGAGCAGTACTTC	CASSLAGQNAYEQYF
TRBV12-2	TRBJ1-2	17	.	.	TGTGCAAGTCAAGGGACCGGGACAGGGGTTGCTAACTATGGCTACACCTTC	CASQGTGTGVANYGYTF
TRBV14	TRBJ1-2	14	.	once	TGTGCCAGCAGCCAAGGCGCGTCTAACTATGGCTACACCTTC	CASSQGASNYGYTF
TRBV5-1	TRBJ2-1	15	.	.	TGCGCCAGCAGCGCCCGGGGGAGCTCCTACAATGAGCAGTTCTTC	CASSARGSSYNEQFF
TRBV19	TRBJ2-7	15	TRBD2	once	TGTGCCAGTAGTATAGGGAGCCTGCCGGGGGGCGAGCAGTACTTC	CASSIGSLPGGEQYF
TRBV27	TRBJ2-4	15	.	once	TGTGCCAGCAGTTTATCAGGCGTCGCCAAAAACATTCAGTACTTC	CASSLSGVAKNIQYF
TRBV19	TRBJ2-5	17	.	.	TGTGCCAGTCATCTGGGCCCAGTGGGGGGTTTCCAAGAGACCCAGTACTTC	CASHLGPVGGFQETQYF
TRBV6-5	TRBJ2-7	14	.	.	TGTGCCAGCAGTCGGGGGCCGAGCTCCTACGAGCAGTACTTC	CASSRGPSSYEQYF
TRBV5-1	TRBJ1-1	14	.	.	TGCGCCAGCAGCCCTCACTGGCAAAACACTGAAGCTTTCTTT	CASSPHWQNTEAFF
TRBV25-1	TRBJ1-2	17	.	.	TGTGCCAGCAGTGAATCGGGGACTCAGGGTTTTGGTTATGGCTACACCTTC	CASSESGTQGFGYGYTF
TRBV7-8	TRBJ2-1	13	.	.	TGTGCCAGCAGCTTAGGATCCGTCGATGAGCAGTTCTTC	CASSLGSVDEQFF
TRBV24-1	TRBJ2-7	17	.	.	TGTGCCACCAGTGATTTCTTGGGCCCAAGTCTTAACTACGAGCAGTACTTC	CATSDFLGPSLNYEQYF
TRBV6-6	TRBJ1-6	15	TRBD1	.	TGTGCCAGCAGACCACCGGGACAGATAGGTTCACCCCTCCACTTT	CASRPPGQIGSPLHF
TRBV30	TRBJ1-1	13	.	.	TGTGCCTGGATTACAGGGTTCAACACTGAAGCTTTCTTT	CAWITGFNTEAFF
TRBV5-1	TRBJ2-7	14	.	once	TGCGCCAGCAGCTCGACAGGAAATCCCTACGAGCAGTACTTC	CASSSTGNPYEQYF
TRBV5-1	TRBJ2-5	15	TRBD1	.	TGCGCCAGCAGCTTGGAGGGACAGACCCAAGAGACCCAGTACTTC	CASSLEGQTQETQYF
TRBV12-3/TRBV12-4	TRBJ1-2	13	.	once	TGTGCCAGCAGTTTGGACAGAAGGAATGGCTACACCTTC	CASSLDRRNGYTF
TRBV4-2	TRBJ1-1	16	.	.	TGTGCCAGCAGCCAGGGGAGTGTCAGGGATTTTGCTGAAGCTTTCTTT	CASSQGSVRDFAEAFF
TRBV9	TRBJ2-6	15	.	once	TGTGCCAGCAGCGTAAGGCTGTCTGGGGCCAACGTCCTGACTTTC	CASSVRLSGANVLTF
TRBV12-3/TRBV12-4	TRBJ1-1	12	TRBD1	.	TGTGCCAGCAGTTTGACAGGGGTCGAAGCTTTCTTT	CASSLTGVEAFF
TRBV19	TRBJ1-1	13	.	.	TGTGCCAGTACCCCAACGGGTGTGGCTGAAGCTTTCTTT	CASTPTGVAEAFF
TRBV6-4	TRBJ1-4	13	.	.	TGTGCCAGCAGTGTTTCCCCAGGAGAAAAACTGTTTTTT	CASSVSPGEKLFF
TRBV9	TRBJ2-3	16	TRBD2	.	TGTGCCAGCAGCGGCGGGACTAGCGGGGTTCTAGATACGCAGTATTTT	CASSGGTSGVLDTQYF
TRBV15	TRBJ2-1	16	TRBD2	.	TGTGCCACCAGCAGAGATGCTAGCGGGAGAAACAATGAGCAGTTCTTC	CATSRDASGRNNEQFF
TRBV7-8	TRBJ2-3	16	TRBD1	.	TGTGCCAGCAGCTTATTCGGGACAGTGAGCACAGATACGCAGTATTTT	CASSLFGTVSTDTQYF
TRBV5-4	TRBJ2-2	16	.	once	TGTGCCAGCAGCTCCGGTGAGGAAGCGAACACCGGGGAGCTGTTTTTT	CASSSGEEANTGELFF
TRBV5-4	TRBJ2-1	16	.	.	TGTGCCAGCAGCTTGGATAGGGTGGGGGGTTACAATGAGCAGTTCTTC	CASSLDRVGGYNEQFF